This entry lists 2 T cell receptor beta chains sequenced from one sample in a study of OX40 agonist ivuxolimab in advanced cancers. Method: immunoSEQ multiplex PCR; TCRdb's copy keeps in-frame clones and lacks some. Of tens of thousands of clones detected, about 90% appear once; the ten largest clones hold about 33%. The sample was CD4+ or CD8+ T cells sorted from blood, taken in a trial of the OX40 agonist ivuxolimab. The receptors were gathered from an adult with an advanced solid tumor such as melanoma, head and neck, liver or kidney cancer.

This clone was observed once. The chain carries TRBV13 and TRBJ1-6, with TRBD1 identical over 11 bases. The CDR3 is made up of 17 amino acids. CDR1 and CDR2 (germline): PRHDT, FYEKMQ (reference sequence). V dropped 4 bases and J dropped 5; count of bases not matched to a gene: 7. The CDR3 sequence is CASSSRGQGAHNSPLHF. For the CDR3, the DNA is TGTGCCAGCAGCTCCCGTGGACAGGGGGCGCATAATTCACCCCTCCACTTT.

This rearrangement joins TRBV7-3 to TRBJ1-1; maybe TRBD1 (6 bases). Germline CDR1 is SGHTA and CDR2 is FQGTGA. The CDR3 spans 16 residues. Trimming pared 2 bases from V and 0 bases from J, leaving 13 bases between. This CDR3 reads CASSLVRTDLNTEAFF. The CDR3 nucleotides are TGTGCCAGCAGCTTAGTCCGGACAGATTTGAACACTGAAGCTTTCTTT.